This T cell receptor (beta chain) was retrieved from a study of CD8+ T cells in alopecia areata. Whole-study findings and limits: Lesional tissue from the scalp (especially in alopecia totalis/universalis) showed higher clonality than normal scalp. Mice showed clearer TCR sharing than patients did, a gap that was possibly HLA-related.

Between the trimmed V and J ends, which lost 4 bases and 1 base, there was a span of 6 bases. Germline V gene lookup returns CDR1 SQVTM and CDR2 ANQGSEA. The CDR3 covers 12 residues. About this clone itself: Its antigen is unidentified.

Extraction and reverse transcription of RNA yielded cDNA as the sequencing template. The assay was immunoSEQ multiplex PCR, and TCRdb's table has in-frame clones only and misses some. Here the sample spans about 190,000 clones, 60% to 70% being singletons. As for treatment: oral pan-JAK inhibitor, 5-10 mg twice daily. In alopecia areata patients, both lesional scalp punch biopsies and peripheral blood were collected. The source is a human donor with alopecia areata. V gene TRBV29-1 combines with J gene TRBJ2-3, with D unclear. The source material was CD4+ T cells sorted from blood, sampled at week 4, from a patient treated with tofacitinib. The CDR3 nucleotides are TGCAGCGTTGTTTACGGCACAGATACGCAGTATTTT. The encoded protein is CSVVYGTDTQYF.